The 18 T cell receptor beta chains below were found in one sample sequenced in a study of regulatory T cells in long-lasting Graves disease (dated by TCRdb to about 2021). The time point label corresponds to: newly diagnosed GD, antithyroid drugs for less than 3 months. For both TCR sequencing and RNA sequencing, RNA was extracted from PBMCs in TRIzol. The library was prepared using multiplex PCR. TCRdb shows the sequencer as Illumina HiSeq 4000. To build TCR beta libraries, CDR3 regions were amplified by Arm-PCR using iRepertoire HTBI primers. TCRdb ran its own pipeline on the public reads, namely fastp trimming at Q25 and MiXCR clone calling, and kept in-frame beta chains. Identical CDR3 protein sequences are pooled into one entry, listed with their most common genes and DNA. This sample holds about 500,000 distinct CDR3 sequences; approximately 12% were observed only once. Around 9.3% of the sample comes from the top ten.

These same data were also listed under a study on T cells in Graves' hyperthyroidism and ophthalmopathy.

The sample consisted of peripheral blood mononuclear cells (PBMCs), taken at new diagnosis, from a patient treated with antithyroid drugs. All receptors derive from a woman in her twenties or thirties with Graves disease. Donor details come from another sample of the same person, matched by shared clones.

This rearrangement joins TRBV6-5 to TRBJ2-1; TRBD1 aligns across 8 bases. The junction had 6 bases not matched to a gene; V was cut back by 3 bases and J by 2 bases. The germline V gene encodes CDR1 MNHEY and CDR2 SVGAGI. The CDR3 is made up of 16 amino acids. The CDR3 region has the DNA TGTGCCAGCAGTTATACAGACAGGGGAGCCTACAATGAGCAGTTCTTC. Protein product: CASSYTDRGAYNEQFF.

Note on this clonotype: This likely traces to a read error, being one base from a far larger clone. The CDR3 DNA sequence: TGTGCCAGCAGCGGGAGGACTAGCGGGAACTACAATGAGCAGTACTTC. Its translation: CASSGRTSGNYNEQYF. J is TRBJ2-7 and V is TRBV11-2, with 12 bases lining up with TRBD2. Losses at the gene ends were 5 bases for V and 7 bases for J; bases not matched to a gene: 12. The CDR3 length is 16 residues. CDR1 is SGHAT, CDR2 FQNNGV, per germline.

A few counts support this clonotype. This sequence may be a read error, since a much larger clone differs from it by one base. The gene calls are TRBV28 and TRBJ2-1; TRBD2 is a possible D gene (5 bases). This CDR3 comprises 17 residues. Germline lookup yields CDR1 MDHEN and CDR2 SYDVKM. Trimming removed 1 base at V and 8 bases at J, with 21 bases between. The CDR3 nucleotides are TGTGCCAGCAGTTTATATCAGCGGCCCCTTTCTGTCGATGAGCAGTTCTTC. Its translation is CASSLYQRPLSVDEQFF.

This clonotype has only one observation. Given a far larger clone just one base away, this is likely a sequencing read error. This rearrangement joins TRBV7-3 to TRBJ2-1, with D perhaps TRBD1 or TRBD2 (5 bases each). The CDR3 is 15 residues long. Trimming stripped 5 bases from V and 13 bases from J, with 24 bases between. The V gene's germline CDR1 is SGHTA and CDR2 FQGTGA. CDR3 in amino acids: CASSNGTEFTETQFF. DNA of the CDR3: TGTGCCAGCAGCAATGGGACCGAGTTTACGGAGACCCAGTTCTTC.

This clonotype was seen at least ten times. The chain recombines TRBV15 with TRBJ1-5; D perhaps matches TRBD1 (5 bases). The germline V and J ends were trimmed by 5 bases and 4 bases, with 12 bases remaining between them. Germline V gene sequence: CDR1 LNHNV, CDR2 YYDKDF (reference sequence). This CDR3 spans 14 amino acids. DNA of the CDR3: TGTGCCACCAGCGTAATTGCAGGGAATCAGCCCCAGCATTTT. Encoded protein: CATSVIAGNQPQHF.

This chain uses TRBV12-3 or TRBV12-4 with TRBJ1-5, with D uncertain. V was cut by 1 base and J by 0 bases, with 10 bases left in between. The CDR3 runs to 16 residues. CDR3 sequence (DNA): TGTGCCAGCAGTTTAGGGGAATTATATAGCAATCAGCCCCAGCATTTT. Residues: CASSLGELYSNQPQHF.

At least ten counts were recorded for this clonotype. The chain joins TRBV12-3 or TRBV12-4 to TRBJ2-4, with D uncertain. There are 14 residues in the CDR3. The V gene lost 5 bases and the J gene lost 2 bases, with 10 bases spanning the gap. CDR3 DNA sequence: TGTGCCAGCAGTCTTCCTAGATCCAAAAACATTCAGTACTTC. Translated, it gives CASSLPRSKNIQYF.

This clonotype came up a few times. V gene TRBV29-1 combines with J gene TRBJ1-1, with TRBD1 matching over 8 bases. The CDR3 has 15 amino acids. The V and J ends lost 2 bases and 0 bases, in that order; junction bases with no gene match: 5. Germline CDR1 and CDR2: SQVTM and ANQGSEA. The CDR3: CSVEWAGGLNTEAFF. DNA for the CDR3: TGCAGCGTTGAATGGGCAGGGGGCCTGAACACTGAAGCTTTCTTT.

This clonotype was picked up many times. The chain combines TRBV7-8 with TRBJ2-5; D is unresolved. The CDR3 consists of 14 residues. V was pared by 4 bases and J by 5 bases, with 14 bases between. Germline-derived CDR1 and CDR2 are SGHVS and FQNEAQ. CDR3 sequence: CASSSQLPQETQYF. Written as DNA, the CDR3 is TGTGCCAGCAGCTCTCAACTACCGCAGGAGACCCAGTACTTC.

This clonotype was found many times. The CDR3 protein is CAWSDDSSSGNTIYF. The CDR3 DNA reads TGTGCCTGGAGTGACGACAGTAGCTCTGGAAACACCATATATTTT. This chain joins TRBV30 and TRBJ1-3, with D perhaps matching TRBD1 (5 bases). CDR3 length: 15 residues. Germline assignment: CDR1 GTSNPN and CDR2 SVGIG (reference sequence). Trimming took off 1 base at V and 0 bases at J, with 10 bases between the two ends.

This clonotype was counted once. The CDR3 DNA is TGTGCCAGCAGCTTATTAGGGACTAGCGAATACTACGAGCAGTACTTC. It codes for CASSLLGTSEYYEQYF. The chain joins TRBV11-3 to TRBJ2-7; TRBD2 matches at 10 bases. There are 16 residues in the CDR3. Germline V gene data show CDR1 as SGHNT and CDR2 as YENEEA. With V trimmed by 2 bases and J by 3 bases, 7 bases remained unmatched.

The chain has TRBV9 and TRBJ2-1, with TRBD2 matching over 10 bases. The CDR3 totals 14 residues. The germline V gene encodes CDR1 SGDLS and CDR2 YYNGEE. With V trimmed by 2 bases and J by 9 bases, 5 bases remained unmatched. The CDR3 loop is CASSVSGRGPEQFF. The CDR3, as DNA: TGTGCCAGCAGCGTGAGCGGGAGGGGTCCTGAGCAGTTCTTC.

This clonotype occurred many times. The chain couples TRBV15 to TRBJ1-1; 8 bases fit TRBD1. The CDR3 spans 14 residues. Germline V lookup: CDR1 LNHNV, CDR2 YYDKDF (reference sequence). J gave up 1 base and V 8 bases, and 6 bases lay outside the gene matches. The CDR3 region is CATSWTGRNTEAFF. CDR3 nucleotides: TGTGCCACCTCCTGGACAGGGCGGAACACTGAAGCTTTCTTT.

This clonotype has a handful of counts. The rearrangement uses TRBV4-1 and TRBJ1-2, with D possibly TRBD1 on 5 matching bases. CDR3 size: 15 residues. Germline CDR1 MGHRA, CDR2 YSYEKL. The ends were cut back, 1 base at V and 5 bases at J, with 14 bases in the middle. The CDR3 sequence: CASSQVQTESYGYTF. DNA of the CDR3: TGCGCCAGCAGCCAAGTCCAGACAGAATCATATGGCTACACCTTC.

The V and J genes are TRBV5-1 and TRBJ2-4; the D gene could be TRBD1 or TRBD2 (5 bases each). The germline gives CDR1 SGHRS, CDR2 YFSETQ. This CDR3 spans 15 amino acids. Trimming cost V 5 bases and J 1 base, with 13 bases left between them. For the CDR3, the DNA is TGCGCCAGCAGTCCGTCGGGACGGGCCAAAAACATTCAGTACTTC. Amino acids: CASSPSGRAKNIQYF.

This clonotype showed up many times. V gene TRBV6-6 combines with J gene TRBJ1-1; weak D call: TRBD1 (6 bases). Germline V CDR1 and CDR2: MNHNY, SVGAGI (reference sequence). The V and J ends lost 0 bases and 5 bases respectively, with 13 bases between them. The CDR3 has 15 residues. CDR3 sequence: CASSYSAGQGTEAFF. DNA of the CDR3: TGTGCCAGCAGTTACTCGGCAGGTCAGGGGACTGAAGCTTTCTTT.

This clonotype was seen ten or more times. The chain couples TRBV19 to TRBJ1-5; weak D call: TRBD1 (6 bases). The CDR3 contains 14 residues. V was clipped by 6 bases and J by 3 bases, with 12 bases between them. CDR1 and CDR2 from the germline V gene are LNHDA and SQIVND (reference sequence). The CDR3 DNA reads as TGTGCCAGTAGGGAAGGGGGAACCAATCAGCCCCAGCATTTT. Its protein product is CASREGGTNQPQHF.

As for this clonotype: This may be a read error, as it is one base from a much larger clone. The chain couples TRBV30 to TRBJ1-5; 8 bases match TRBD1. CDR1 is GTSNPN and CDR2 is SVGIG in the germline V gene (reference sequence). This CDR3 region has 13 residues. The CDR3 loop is CAWGVQGDQPQHF. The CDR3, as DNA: TGTGCCTGGGGTGTACAGGGGGATCAGCCCCAGCATTTT.